This T cell receptor beta chain was profiled in a study of T-cell memory formation after mild COVID-19. TCRdb independently ran MiXCR on the 5' RACE reads; one entry per CDR3 protein. The sample contains under 300,000 distinct CDR3 sequences, around 8% of which appear only once. The CDR3 covers 13 residues. Germline trimming cut 5 bases from V and 3 bases from J; bases unmatched to any gene: 3. Germline values: CDR1 SGHRS, CDR2 YFSETQ. The chain links TRBV5-1 to TRBJ2-7; 9 bases align to TRBD2. Sequenced material: PBMCs or a T cell subset sorted from them (not recorded which). The clonotype comes from a man aged 18 to 30 who had mild COVID-19 (a few samples of this study predate the infection). Cell type and time point are not known. CDR3 nucleotide sequence: TGCGCCAGCAGGGCAGCGGGGGGCTACGAGCAGTACTTC. It specifies CASRAAGGYEQYF.